This T cell receptor (beta chain) came from a study of blood T cells in healthy people across ages (dated by TCRdb to the mid-2010s). A note on the overall study: In model experiments, template switching captured about one uniquely barcoded TCR beta cDNA molecule for every two T cells. To track age-related changes in TCR beta repertoire diversity, the study relied on deep sequencing normalized with unique cDNA molecular identifiers. Donors were grouped into four age groups: young (average approximately 15 years), middle-aged (under 40), aged (around 60) and long-lived (around 82). Donors of different ages were randomly distributed across sequencing lanes to avoid experimental bias. Using the same blood draw, the study looked at two additional independent replicas of 1 million unique cDNA reads for two donors, one aged 18 to 29 and the other aged 80 or older. Results the study describes overall, beyond this receptor: Observed TCR beta diversity per million T cells fell roughly linearly with age, and a significant reduction was already apparent by age roughly 41. Total diversity estimates from one million sequenced T cells were considered lower bounds and underestimates. Because donor CMV infection status was unknown, age-related changes in expanded clonotypes were potentially confounded. Observed TCR beta diversity correlated strongly with the percentage of naive T cells measured by flow cytometry. Compared with the aged group, more naive CD4+ T cells, fewer expanded clones and increased TCR diversity were shown by the long-lived group, suggesting age selection. Bulk unsorted PBMC profiling prevented conclusive comparison of naive and antigen-experienced compartments.

The library was made by 5' RACE. The sequencer was an Illumina HiSeq 2500. A second PCR of roughly 6 to 12 cycles was run with a J-beta primer mix and a sample-barcoded 5' primer. Each TCR beta cDNA molecule received a unique molecular identifier from a template-switch 5' adaptor carrying 12 random nucleotides. At least 3 million CDR3-containing paired-end reads were obtained from each sample. The Mint cDNA synthesis kit, primed by a TRBC-specific oligonucleotide, was used to synthesize first-strand cDNA from all RNA. Following uracil-DNA glycosylase treatment, all cDNA underwent a first 18-cycle PCR with the universal primers M1SS and BC2_uni_R. From the authors' description of their analysis: Each sample was normalized by randomly selecting 1 million high-quality reads, each carrying a distinct molecular identifier. Reads with shared molecular identifiers were discarded instead of being binned into consensus sequences. MiTCR, with a Q25 quality threshold and the strictest error-elimination algorithm, was used for CDR3 identification, clonotype clustering and error correction. A nonparametric unseen species model using Euler transformation provided a lower-bound estimate of total TCR beta diversity. The public sequencing data were trimmed at Q25 with fastp and processed into clonotypes with MiXCR by TCRdb, which kept only in-frame beta chains. Records with the same CDR3 protein are collapsed into one entry carrying the most frequent genes and DNA. The V and J calls and clone size are TCRdb's, not the authors'. The sample has 950,000 to 1,200,000 distinct CDR3 sequences on record, roughly two fifths of them singletons. The ten largest account for about an eighth of the sample.

The CDR1 and CDR2 encoded by the germline V gene are SGHTA and FQGTGA. The germline V end is reduced by 5 bases and the J end by 2 bases; junction bases left unmatched: 12. Including the terminal cysteine and phenylalanine, the CDR3 comprises 18 residues. The CDR3 DNA has 54 bases and is translated from base 1. The donors were some 39 Caucasian individuals from Russia, aged roughly 6 to 90 years, who were systemically healthy. Each donor gave 8 to 10 milliliters of peripheral blood, drawn into EDTA-treated Vacutainer tubes. Ficoll-Paque density-gradient centrifugation was used to isolate PBMCs, with at least 6 million per sample. Trizol reagent was used to extract total RNA from the PBMCs, yielding at least 5.5 micrograms per sample. For every donor, flow cytometry on a PBMC aliquot measured the percentage of naive CD45RAhigh/CD27high T cells. There are a few counts of this clonotype. It lacks a known antigen. One base away there is no much larger clone; base qualities are not given.

Sequencing was done on a sample of blood. The receptor's source is a man aged 18 to 30 in good health. This chain joins TRBV7-3 to TRBJ2-3, and 11 bases in between align with TRBD2. The CDR3 protein: CASSPYGAGLAVTDTQYF. Read as DNA, the sequence is TGTGCCAGCAGCCCATATGGGGCGGGACTAGCGGTCACAGATACGCAGTATTTT.